This TCR beta chain was retrieved from a study of blood T cell repertoires in COVID-19. Looking at the study overall: Samples came from the United States, Italy and Spain, spanning acute and convalescent COVID-19.

Methods used by the authors: Amplification with reference gene primers provided the estimates of nucleated cell counts. Clones were sequenced by immunoSEQ multiplex PCR, and TCRdb holds only the in-frame ones, with some missing. V and J calls and clone size follow that table, whereas D and trimming were derived from the DNA. The sample includes about 360,000 clones, less than 90% of them seen just once. The CDR3 runs to 14 residues. CDR1 and CDR2 from the germline V gene are PRHDT and FYEKMQ (reference sequence). J lost 5 bases, V lost 8 bases, and 7 bases had no gene match. This clone was observed once. Seattle patient enrollment occurred during active infection, with longitudinal follow-up thereafter.

This rearrangement joins TRBV13 to TRBJ2-2, with 8 bases fitting TRBD2. The specimen sequenced was peripheral blood. The TCR was taken from a woman aged 55-69 years with COVID-19, enrolled during active disease. The CDR3 is CASASGGPTGELFF. As DNA, the CDR3 is TGTGCCAGCGCGTCGGGGGGGCCAACCGGGGAGCTGTTTTTT.